The rows below give T cell receptor beta chains drawn from one sample of a study of blood T cell repertoires in COVID-19. Clones were read by immunoSEQ multiplex PCR, and TCRdb kept only the in-frame ones, dropping some. This sample has about 250,000 clones, with around 85% found just once. Sequencing was carried out using PBMCs or T cells enriched from blood (not recorded which). These receptors all come from a woman aged 25 to 39 who had recovered from COVID-19. The conserved cysteine and the conserved F or W are not part of the CDR3 here. Not all rows give a size; the values are once, few, many and, for expanded clones, a class.

>NA|TRBV10-3|TRBJ2-1
AISDGGGAGSEQF
>NA|TRBV3-1/TRBV3-2|TRBJ1-2
ASSLREVAGYGYT
>NA|TRBV7-8|TRBJ2-1
ASSSPGLAKNEQF
>NA|TRBV28|TRBJ1-2
ASKRQDLTSGGYT
>NA|TRBV5-1|TRBJ2-7
ASSSGTHSYEQY
>once|TRBV7-9|TRBJ1-4
ASSLGWGREGEKLF
>NA|TRBV2|TRBJ2-3
ASRGGRRDTQY
>NA|TRBV11-2|TRBJ1-6
ASSFPDRAGLVETPLH
>NA|TRBV5-1|TRBJ2-7
ASSLEGGQSYEQY
>NA|TRBV2|TRBJ2-7
ASSDGFGSTPGEQY
>NA|TRBV2|TRBJ1-5
ASTRETVSLNQPQH
>NA|TRBV5-4|TRBJ2-2
ASSLREPNTGELF
>NA|TRBV7-9|TRBJ1-6
ASSFSTGGSYNSPLH
>NA|TRBV5-1|TRBJ2-5
ASSLAETQY
>NA|TRBV19|TRBJ1-2
ASSFQGNYGYT
>NA|TRBV19|TRBJ1-5
ASSIITGAYQPQH
>NA|TRBV28|TRBJ1-1
ASSLNGPQWRGAF
>NA|TRBV2|TRBJ1-4
ASRKTDRVAEKLF
>NA|TRBV6-5|TRBJ1-1
ASSYLQGNTEAF
>once|TRBV12-5|TRBJ2-7
ASGLVLGEQGWYEQY
>NA|TRBV7-9|TRBJ1-6
ASSFLDSNSPLH
>NA|TRBV7-9|TRBJ1-4
ASSLRQGDEKLF
>NA|TRBV10-3|TRBJ2-7
AISTGISYEQY
>NA|TRBV5-1|TRBJ1-3
ASSGGTASSGNTIY
>NA|TRBV28|TRBJ1-1
ASSPPQGITEAF
>NA|TRBV18|TRBJ2-5
ASSSGLAGGKTQY
>NA|TRBV7-2|TRBJ2-3
ASIQTTGPFLADTQY
>NA|TRBV6-2/TRBV6-3|TRBJ2-1
ASSLSLLVSYNEQF
>NA|TRBV5-1|TRBJ2-2
ASSPGSRAAGELF
>NA|TRBV21-1|TRBJ2-6
ASSKEDGQGGSGANVLT
>NA|TRBV5-1|TRBJ1-1
ASIIGTGGVTEAF
>NA|TRBV2|TRBJ2-1
ASLGVLSSYNEQF
>NA|TRBV30|TRBJ2-3
AWSPGQGVDTQY
>NA|TRBV6-2/TRBV6-3|TRBJ2-1
ASSYLGHNEQF
>once|TRBV5-6|TRBJ2-7
ASSRDGTGVYEQY
>NA|TRBV28|TRBJ1-2
ASSLGKNYGYT
>NA|TRBV5-4|TRBJ1-1
ASSFGSTEAF
>NA|TRBV7-8|TRBJ2-2
ASTPGGNTGELF
>NA|TRBV30|TRBJ2-1
AWSSTGTGSYNEQF
>NA|TRBV20-1|TRBJ2-3
SASTGTSGGSTDTQY
>NA|TRBV3-1/TRBV3-2|TRBJ2-7
ASSKGPDYYEQY
>NA|TRBV30|TRBJ2-3
ASDSDGTDTQY
>NA|TRBV25-1|TRBJ2-7
ASSGLGYEQY
>many|TRBV5-6|TRBJ2-1
ASSQDRDSYNEQF
>NA|TRBV5-1|TRBJ1-2
ASRSGRGLYGYT
>few|TRBV6-1|TRBJ2-5
ASSDSSGGKETQY
>NA|TRBV11-1|TRBJ1-1
ASSPNRATEAF
>NA|TRBV2|TRBJ1-1
ASSGGNLGTEAF
>NA|TRBV7-9|TRBJ1-2
ASSLWPWQGEDRSYGYT
>NA|TRBV28|TRBJ1-1
ATSRGMNTEAF
>few|TRBV2|TRBJ1-2
ASSIDRGNNYGYT
>NA|TRBV18|TRBJ1-2
ASSRDGQGSYGYT